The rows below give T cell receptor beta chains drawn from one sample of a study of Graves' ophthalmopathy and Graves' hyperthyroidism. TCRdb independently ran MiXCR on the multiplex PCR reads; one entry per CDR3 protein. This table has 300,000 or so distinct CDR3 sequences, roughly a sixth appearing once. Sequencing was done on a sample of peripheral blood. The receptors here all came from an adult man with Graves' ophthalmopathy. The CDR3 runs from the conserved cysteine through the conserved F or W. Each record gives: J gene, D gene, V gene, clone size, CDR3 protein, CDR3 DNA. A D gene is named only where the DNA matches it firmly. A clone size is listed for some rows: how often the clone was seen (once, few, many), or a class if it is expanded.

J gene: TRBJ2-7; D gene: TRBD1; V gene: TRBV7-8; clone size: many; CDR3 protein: CASSPWDRTYEQYF; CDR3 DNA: TGTGCCAGCAGCCCGTGGGACAGGACCTACGAGCAGTACTTC
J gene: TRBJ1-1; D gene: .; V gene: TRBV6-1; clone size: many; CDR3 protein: CASSQHLNTEAFF; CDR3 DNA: TGTGCCAGCAGTCAACACCTGAACACTGAAGCTTTCTTT
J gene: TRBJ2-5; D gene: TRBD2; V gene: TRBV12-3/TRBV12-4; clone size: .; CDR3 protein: CASSFFAGEQETQYF; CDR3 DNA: TGTGCCAGCAGTTTCTTTGCGGGGGAACAAGAGACCCAGTACTTC
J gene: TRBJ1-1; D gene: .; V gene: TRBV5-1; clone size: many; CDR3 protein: CASSSRTENMNTEAFF; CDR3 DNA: TGCGCCAGCAGCTCGCGGACGGAGAACATGAACACTGAAGCTTTCTTT
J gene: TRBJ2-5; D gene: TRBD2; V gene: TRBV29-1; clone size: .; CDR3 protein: CSVVGGTSGRALETQYF; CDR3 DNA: TGCAGCGTTGTAGGAGGGACTAGCGGGAGGGCCTTGGAGACCCAGTACTTC
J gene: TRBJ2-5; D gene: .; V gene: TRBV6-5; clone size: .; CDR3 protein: CASSYSPLGETQETQYF; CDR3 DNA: TGTGCCAGCAGTTACTCACCCTTAGGGGAGACCCAAGAGACCCAGTACTTC
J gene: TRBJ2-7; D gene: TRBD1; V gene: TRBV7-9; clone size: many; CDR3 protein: CASSLLEGGRQYF; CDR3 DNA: TGTGCCAGCAGCCTCCTTGAAGGGGGCCGGCAGTACTTC
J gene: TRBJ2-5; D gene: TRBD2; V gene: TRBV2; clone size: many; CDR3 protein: CASSVGTRGETQYF; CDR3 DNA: TGTGCCAGCAGTGTCGGGACTAGAGGGGAGACCCAGTACTTC
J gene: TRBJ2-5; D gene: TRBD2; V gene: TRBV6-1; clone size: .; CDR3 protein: CASGAGGPGETQYF; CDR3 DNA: TGTGCCAGCGGAGCGGGGGGGCCCGGAGAGACCCAGTACTTC
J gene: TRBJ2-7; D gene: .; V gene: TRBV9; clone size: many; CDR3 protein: CASSVEGRASYEQYF; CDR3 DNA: TGTGCCAGCAGCGTAGAGGGCAGGGCTTCCTACGAGCAGTACTTC
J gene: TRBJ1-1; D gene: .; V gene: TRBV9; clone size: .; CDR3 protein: CASSVNIGSTEAFF; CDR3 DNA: TGTGCCAGCAGCGTAAACATCGGGAGCACTGAAGCTTTCTTT
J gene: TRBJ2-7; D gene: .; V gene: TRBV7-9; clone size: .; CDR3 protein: CASSSPGRNYGQYF; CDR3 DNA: TGTGCCAGCAGCTCCCCCGGGCGGAACTACGGGCAGTACTTC
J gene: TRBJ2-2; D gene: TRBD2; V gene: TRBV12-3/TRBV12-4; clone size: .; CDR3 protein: CATQTSTAGELFF; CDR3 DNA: TGTGCCACCCAGACTAGCACCGCCGGGGAGCTGTTTTTT
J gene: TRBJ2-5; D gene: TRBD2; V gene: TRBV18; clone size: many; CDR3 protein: CASSPRSAGPLETQYF; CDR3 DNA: TGTGCCAGCTCACCACGTTCAGCGGGACCTTTAGAGACCCAGTACTTC
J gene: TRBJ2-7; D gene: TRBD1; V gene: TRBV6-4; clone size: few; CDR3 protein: CASSSDRVTDEQYF; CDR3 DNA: TGTGCCAGCAGCTCGGACAGGGTTACCGACGAGCAGTACTTC
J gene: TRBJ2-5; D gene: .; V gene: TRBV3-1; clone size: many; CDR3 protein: CAAGWQETQYF; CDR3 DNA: TGTGCCGCGGGGTGGCAAGAGACCCAGTACTTC
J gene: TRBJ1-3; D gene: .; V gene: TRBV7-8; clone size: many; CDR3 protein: CASSGGQMSLGNTIYF; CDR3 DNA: TGTGCCAGCAGCGGTGGACAGATGAGTCTAGGAAACACCATATATTTT
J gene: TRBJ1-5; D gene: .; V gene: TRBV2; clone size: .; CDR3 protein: CASSLQERGRQPQHF; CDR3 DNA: TGTGCCAGCAGTCTTCAGGAAAGGGGCAGGCAGCCCCAGCATTTT
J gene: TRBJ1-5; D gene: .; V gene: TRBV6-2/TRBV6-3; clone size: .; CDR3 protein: CASSLGERGNSNQPQHF; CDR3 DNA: TGTGCCAGCAGTTTGGGGGAGCGGGGCAATAGCAATCAGCCCCAGCATTTT
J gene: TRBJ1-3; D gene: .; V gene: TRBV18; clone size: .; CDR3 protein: CASSPSLGNTIYF; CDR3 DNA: TGTGCCAGCTCACCCTCTCTTGGAAACACCATATATTTT
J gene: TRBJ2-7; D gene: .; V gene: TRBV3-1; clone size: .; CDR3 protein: CASSQVRRGASYEQYF; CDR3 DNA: TGTGCCAGCAGCCAAGTGAGGCGGGGCGCCTCCTACGAGCAGTACTTC
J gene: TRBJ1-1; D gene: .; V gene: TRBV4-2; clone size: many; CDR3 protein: CASSPRTGSGRNTEAFF; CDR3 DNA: TGTGCCAGCAGCCCTCGTACGGGCTCTGGAAGAAACACTGAAGCTTTCTTT
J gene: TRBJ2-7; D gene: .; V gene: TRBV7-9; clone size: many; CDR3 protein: CASSQESNYEQYF; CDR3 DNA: TGTGCCAGCAGCCAAGAGTCCAACTACGAGCAGTACTTC
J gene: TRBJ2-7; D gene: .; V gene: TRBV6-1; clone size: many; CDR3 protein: CASSGRAWEQYF; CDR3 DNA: TGTGCCAGCAGTGGACGGGCGTGGGAGCAGTACTTC
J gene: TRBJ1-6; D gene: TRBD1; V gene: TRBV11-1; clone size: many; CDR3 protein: CASSFRTGQGALRNSPLHF; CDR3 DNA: TGTGCCAGCAGCTTCCGAACGGGACAGGGGGCGCTTAGGAATTCACCCCTCCACTTT
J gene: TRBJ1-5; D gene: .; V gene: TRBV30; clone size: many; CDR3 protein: CAWRPTGTVGQPQHF; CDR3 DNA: TGTGCCTGGAGACCCACCGGGACGGTAGGTCAGCCCCAGCATTTT
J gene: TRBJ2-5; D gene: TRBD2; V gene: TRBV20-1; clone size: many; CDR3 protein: CSAGPTGLASETQYF; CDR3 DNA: TGCAGTGCTGGGCCCACCGGACTAGCGTCAGAGACCCAGTACTTC
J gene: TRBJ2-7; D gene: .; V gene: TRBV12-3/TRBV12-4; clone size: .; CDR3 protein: CASSLRGLQLYF; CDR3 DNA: TGTGCCAGCAGTCTTCGCGGACTACAGCTGTACTTC
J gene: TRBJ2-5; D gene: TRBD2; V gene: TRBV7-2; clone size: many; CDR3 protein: CASSAGTISGVGDF; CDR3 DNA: TGTGCCAGCAGCGCAGGAACAATTAGCGGGGTGGGAGACTTC
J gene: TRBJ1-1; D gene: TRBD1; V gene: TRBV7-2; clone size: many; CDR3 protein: CASSVGQGQWTRVTKNTEAFF; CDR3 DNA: TGTGCCAGCAGCGTCGGACAGGGGCAGTGGACGCGCGTCACGAAAAACACTGAAGCTTTCTTT
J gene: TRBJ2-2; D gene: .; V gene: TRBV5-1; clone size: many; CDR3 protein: CASSPQTDNTGELFF; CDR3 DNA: TGCGCCAGCAGCCCCCAGACAGACAACACCGGGGAGCTGTTTTTT
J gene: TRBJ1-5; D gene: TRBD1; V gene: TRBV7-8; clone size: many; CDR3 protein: CASSPTGGQSNQPQHF; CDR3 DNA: TGTGCCAGCAGCCCGACAGGGGGACAAAGCAATCAGCCCCAGCATTTT
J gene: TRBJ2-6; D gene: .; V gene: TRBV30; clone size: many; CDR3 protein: CAWRALGSSGANVLTF; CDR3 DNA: TGTGCCTGGAGGGCTTTGGGGAGCTCTGGGGCCAACGTCCTGACTTTC
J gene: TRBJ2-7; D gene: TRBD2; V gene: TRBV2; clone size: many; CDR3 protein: CASTKERGGSEQYF; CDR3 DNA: TGTGCCAGCACCAAGGAGCGGGGGGGCTCCGAGCAGTACTTC
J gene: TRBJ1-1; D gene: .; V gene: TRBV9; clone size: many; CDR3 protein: CASSHRGGPTEAFF; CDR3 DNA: TGTGCCAGCAGCCATCGGGGGGGGCCCACTGAAGCTTTCTTT
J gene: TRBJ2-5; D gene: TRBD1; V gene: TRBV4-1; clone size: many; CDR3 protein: CASSHNRGLDQYF; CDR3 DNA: TGCGCCAGCAGCCATAACAGGGGTTTGGACCAGTACTTC
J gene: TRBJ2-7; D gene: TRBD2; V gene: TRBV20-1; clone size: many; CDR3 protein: CSASGLAGVKGEQYF; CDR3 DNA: TGCAGTGCTTCGGGACTAGCGGGAGTTAAAGGCGAGCAGTACTTC
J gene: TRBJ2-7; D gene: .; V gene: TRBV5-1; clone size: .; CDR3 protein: CASSWTDAYEQYF; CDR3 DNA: TGCGCCAGCAGCTGGACAGACGCCTACGAGCAGTACTTC
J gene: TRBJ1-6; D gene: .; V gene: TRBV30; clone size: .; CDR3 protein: CAWSVNYNSPLHF; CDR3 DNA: TGTGCCTGGAGTGTGAACTATAATTCACCCCTCCACTTT
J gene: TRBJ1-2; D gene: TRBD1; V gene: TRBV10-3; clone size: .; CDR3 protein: CAISPTGQSNYGYNF; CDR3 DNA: TGTGCCATCAGTCCAACGGGACAGAGTAACTATGGCTACAACTTC
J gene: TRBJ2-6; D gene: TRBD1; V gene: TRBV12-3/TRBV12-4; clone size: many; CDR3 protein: CASIRTGFPSGANVLTF; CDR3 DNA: TGTGCCAGCATCCGGACAGGGTTTCCCTCTGGGGCCAACGTCCTGACTTTC
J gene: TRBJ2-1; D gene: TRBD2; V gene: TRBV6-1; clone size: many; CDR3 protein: CASRARERTYNEQFF; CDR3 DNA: TGTGCCAGCAGGGCGCGGGAGAGAACCTACAATGAGCAGTTCTTC
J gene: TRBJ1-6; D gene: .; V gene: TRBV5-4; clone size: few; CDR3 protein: CASSRGTVNSPLHF; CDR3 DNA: TGTGCCAGCAGCCGGGGGACGGTGAATTCACCCCTCCACTTT
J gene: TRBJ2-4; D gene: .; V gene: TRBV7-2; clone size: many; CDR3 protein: CASSPSGFTGHIQYF; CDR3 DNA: TGTGCCAGCAGCCCTAGTGGTTTTACCGGTCACATTCAGTACTTC
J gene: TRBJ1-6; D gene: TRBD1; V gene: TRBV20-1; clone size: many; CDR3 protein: CSARDLARGLNSPLHF; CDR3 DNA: TGCAGTGCTAGAGATCTGGCCAGGGGGCTAAATTCACCCCTCCACTTT
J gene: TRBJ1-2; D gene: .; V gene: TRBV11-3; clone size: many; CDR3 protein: CASSLGGAIKGYTF; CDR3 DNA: TGTGCCAGCAGCTTAGGGGGCGCGATAAAGGGCTACACCTTC
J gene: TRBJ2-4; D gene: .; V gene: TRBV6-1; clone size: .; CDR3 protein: CASSESAATVAKNIQYF; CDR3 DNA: TGTGCCAGCAGTGAATCTGCGGCAACCGTAGCCAAAAACATTCAGTACTTC
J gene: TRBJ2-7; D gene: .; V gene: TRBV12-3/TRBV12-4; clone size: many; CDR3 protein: CASSFGYEQYF; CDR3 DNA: TGTGCCAGCAGTTTCGGCTACGAGCAGTACTTC
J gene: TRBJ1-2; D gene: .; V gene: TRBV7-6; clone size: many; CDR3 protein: CASSFPVQVYGYTF; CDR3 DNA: TGTGCCAGCAGCTTCCCTGTGCAGGTCTATGGCTACACCTTC
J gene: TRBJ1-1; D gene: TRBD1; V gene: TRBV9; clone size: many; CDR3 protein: CASSGTGGRNTEAFF; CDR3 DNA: TGTGCCAGCAGCGGCACAGGGGGTAGGAACACTGAAGCTTTCTTT
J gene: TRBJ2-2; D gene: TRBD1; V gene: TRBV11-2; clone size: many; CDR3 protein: CASSLFTGQGAGTGELFF; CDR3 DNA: TGTGCCAGCAGCTTATTTACGGGACAGGGGGCGGGCACCGGGGAGCTGTTTTTT
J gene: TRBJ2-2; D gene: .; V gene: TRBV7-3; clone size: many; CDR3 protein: CASSLTGAELPGELFF; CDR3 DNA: TGTGCCAGCAGCTTAACAGGGGCGGAGTTGCCCGGGGAGCTGTTTTTT
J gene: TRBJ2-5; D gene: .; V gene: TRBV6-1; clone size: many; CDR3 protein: CASSEGLGGETQYF; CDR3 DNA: TGTGCCAGCAGTGAGGGCCTCGGCGGGGAGACCCAGTACTTC
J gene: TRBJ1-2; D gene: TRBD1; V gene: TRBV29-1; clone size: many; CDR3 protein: CSVAPGQGRGYTF; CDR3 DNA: TGCAGCGTTGCCCCTGGACAGGGAAGGGGCTACACCTTC